These T cell receptor beta chains were read from a single sample in a study of cytomegalovirus exposure and HLA in healthy donors. The protocol was immunoSEQ multiplex PCR, while the TCRdb copy is restricted to in-frame clones and leaves out a portion. In the table there are around 49,000 clones, around three quarters of which are singletons. The sample was PBMCs. These receptors originate from a man aged 25-45 years in good health and CMV-seropositive. Each CDR3 is given with its conserved first and last residue. The D gene is left open where the match is weak. Rows give clone size only sometimes, using once, few, many, or a class for an expanded clone.

d_call: TRBD1; j_call: TRBJ1-5; clone_size: once; v_call: TRBV5-3; cdr3_nt: TGTGCCAGAAGCCCCGGGACAGGGGGTTTACTAGGCAATCAGCCCCAGCATTTT; cdr3_aa: CARSPGTGGLLGNQPQHF
d_call: NA; j_call: TRBJ1-3; clone_size: NA; v_call: TRBV5-5; cdr3_nt: TGTGCCAGCAGCTTGGTAGCGCTCTCTGGAAACACCATATATTTT; cdr3_aa: CASSLVALSGNTIYF
d_call: TRBD1; j_call: TRBJ1-2; clone_size: NA; v_call: TRBV9; cdr3_nt: TGTGCCAGCAGCCCCCGGACAGGGGACAACTATGGCTACACCTTC; cdr3_aa: CASSPRTGDNYGYTF
d_call: NA; j_call: TRBJ2-7; clone_size: NA; v_call: TRBV6-5; cdr3_nt: TGTGCCAGCAGTTATGCAGGGGACTACTACGAGCAGTACTTC; cdr3_aa: CASSYAGDYYEQYF
d_call: NA; j_call: TRBJ1-1; clone_size: NA; v_call: TRBV5-1; cdr3_nt: TGCGCCAGCAGCTTGGGGGGCGGAAACACTGAAGCTTTCTTT; cdr3_aa: CASSLGGGNTEAFF
d_call: NA; j_call: TRBJ1-2; clone_size: NA; v_call: TRBV21-1; cdr3_nt: TGTGCCAGCAACACCCAACCGGACTGCCCCTATGGCTACACCTTC; cdr3_aa: CASNTQPDCPYGYTF
d_call: TRBD2; j_call: TRBJ2-5; clone_size: NA; v_call: TRBV5-6; cdr3_nt: TGTGCCAGCAGCTTGGGGAGCGGGAGGAAGACCCAGTACTTC; cdr3_aa: CASSLGSGRKTQYF
d_call: TRBD2; j_call: TRBJ2-5; clone_size: NA; v_call: TRBV9; cdr3_nt: TGTGCCAGCAGCACCCATACTAGCGGGGGGACCGATCCCGAAGAGACCCAGTACTTC; cdr3_aa: CASSTHTSGGTDPEETQYF
d_call: NA; j_call: TRBJ1-1; clone_size: NA; v_call: TRBV6-5; cdr3_nt: TGTGCCAGCAGTAGGGACACCAGGAACACTGAAGCTTTCTTT; cdr3_aa: CASSRDTRNTEAFF
d_call: TRBD2; j_call: TRBJ2-3; clone_size: NA; v_call: TRBV6-4; cdr3_nt: TGTGCCAGCAGTGAACTAGCGGGGGCAGATACGCAGTATTTT; cdr3_aa: CASSELAGADTQYF
d_call: NA; j_call: TRBJ1-2; clone_size: NA; v_call: TRBV28; cdr3_nt: TGTGCCACCAGGGCCCCGGCAGGGAACTCGGCTAACTATGGCTACACCTTC; cdr3_aa: CATRAPAGNSANYGYTF
d_call: NA; j_call: TRBJ1-3; clone_size: few; v_call: TRBV19; cdr3_nt: TGTGCCAGTAGTATCTTCGACAGCTCTGGAAACACCATATATTTT; cdr3_aa: CASSIFDSSGNTIYF
d_call: TRBD2; j_call: TRBJ2-7; clone_size: many; v_call: TRBV5-5; cdr3_nt: TGTGCCAGCAGCTGGGCGGGGGCCTACGAGCAGTACTTC; cdr3_aa: CASSWAGAYEQYF
d_call: TRBD1; j_call: TRBJ1-4; clone_size: NA; v_call: TRBV5-5; cdr3_nt: TGTGCCAGCAGCGATCCCGACAGGGGCGCTAATGAAAAACTGTTTTTT; cdr3_aa: CASSDPDRGANEKLFF
d_call: NA; j_call: TRBJ2-5; clone_size: NA; v_call: TRBV5-4; cdr3_nt: TGTGCCAGCAGCTTAAGCGGGACCCAGTACTTC; cdr3_aa: CASSLSGTQYF
d_call: TRBD2; j_call: TRBJ2-1; clone_size: NA; v_call: TRBV14; cdr3_nt: TGTGCCAGCAGCCAACGACTAGCGGGGGCGACCTACAATGAGCAGTTCTTC; cdr3_aa: CASSQRLAGATYNEQFF
d_call: NA; j_call: TRBJ1-2; clone_size: NA; v_call: TRBV29-1; cdr3_nt: TGCAGCGTTGTTGGGGGGGCAGACTATGGCTACACCTTC; cdr3_aa: CSVVGGADYGYTF
d_call: NA; j_call: TRBJ1-1; clone_size: NA; v_call: TRBV27; cdr3_nt: TGTGCCAGCCACTCACTACGCTCCACTGAAGCTTTCTTT; cdr3_aa: CASHSLRSTEAFF
d_call: TRBD1; j_call: TRBJ2-5; clone_size: NA; v_call: TRBV6-6; cdr3_nt: TGTGCCAGCAGCCGGGACAGGGCCGGGGAGACCCAGTACTTC; cdr3_aa: CASSRDRAGETQYF